A single sample gave rise to the 14 T cell receptor beta chains below, sequenced in a study of T cells after yellow fever vaccination. TCRdb fed the 5' RACE reads into MiXCR, producing one record per CDR3 protein. Of 450,000 to 550,000 distinct CDR3 sequences listed, less than 25% are singletons. Sequences were derived from PBMCs, sampled about 21 days after the first yellow fever vaccination. The source is a man aged 18 to 30 who received the YFV17D yellow fever vaccine.

In its sample, this clonotype was seen many times. V gene TRBV5-4 combines with J gene TRBJ2-3; TRBD2 might be the D (5 bases). The CDR3 consists of 16 residues. Trimming removed 7 bases from V and 2 bases from J, with 20 bases in between. The germline V gene encodes CDR1 SGHNT and CDR2 YYREEE (reference sequence). In nucleotides, the CDR3 is TGTGCCAGCTCCGGGGAGACTTATACTTTCACAGATACGCAGTATTTT. Protein sequence: CASSGETYTFTDTQYF. The entire variable domain, with the rest obtained from reference TRBV5-4 and TRBJ2-3, is as follows: ETGVTQSPTHLIKTRGQQVTLRCSSQSGHNTVSWYQQALGQGPQFIFQYYREEENGRGNFPPRFSGLQFPNYSSELNVNALELDDSALYLCASSGETYTFTDTQYFGPGTRLTVL.

In its sample, this clonotype was seen a few times. The chain has TRBV7-2 and TRBJ2-3; D uncertain. The CDR3 runs 13 residues. Between the trimmed V and J ends, which lost 3 bases and 4 bases, there was a span of 8 bases. Germline assignment: CDR1 SGHTA and CDR2 FQGNSA. CDR3 in DNA: TGTGCCAGCAGCTTCGTCGCGTCAGATACGCAGTATTTT. It is translated as CASSFVASDTQYF.

The chain combines TRBV5-5 with TRBJ1-5; TRBD1 might be the D (5 bases). This CDR3 region has 14 residues. Trimming removed 3 bases at V and 5 bases at J, with 12 bases between. Germline CDR1 is SGHKS and CDR2 is YYEKEE (reference sequence). The CDR3 DNA follows: TGTGCCAGCAGCTCCCGCAGGGAGGATCAGCCCCAGCATTTT. It encodes CASSSRREDQPQHF.

V and J are TRBV7-9 and TRBJ1-3; no definite D call. V dropped 0 bases and J dropped 4 bases, with 10 bases sitting between them. There are 15 residues in the CDR3. Germline CDR1 reads SEHNR; CDR2 reads FQNEAQ (reference sequence). CDR3 protein: CASSLAYVTGNTIYF. The CDR3 nucleotides are TGTGCCAGCAGCTTAGCTTATGTGACAGGAAACACCATATATTTT.

This clonotype was recorded a few times. The V call is TRBV7-2, the J call TRBJ2-3; 12 bases agree with TRBD2. Germline lookup yields CDR1 SGHTA and CDR2 FQGNSA. The CDR3 has 16 residues. Trimming took 5 bases from V and 6 from J; bases not matched to a gene: 9. CDR3 loop: CASSPFLAGGLDTQYF. The DNA of the CDR3 is TGTGCCAGCAGCCCCTTCCTAGCGGGGGGGTTGGATACGCAGTATTTT.

As regards this clonotype: The junction departs from germline at one end; a sequencing error may be responsible. The J gene is TRBJ2-5, the V gene TRBV29-1, with TRBD1 identical over 10 bases. There are 10 residues in the CDR3. Germline V gene data show CDR1 as SQVTM and CDR2 as ANQGSEA. The CDR3 reads CSVEGDRGHF. CDR3 nucleotide sequence: TGCAGCGTTGAAGGGGACAGGGGCCATTTC.

The chain links TRBV29-1 to TRBJ2-6; a possible D gene is TRBD1 (5 bases). The V gene lost 5 bases and the J gene lost 4 bases, with 18 bases spanning the gap. Germline CDR1 is SQVTM and CDR2 is ANQGSEA. The CDR3 is 16 amino acids. CDR3 sequence: CSVPDSTAGGANVLTF. DNA for the CDR3: TGCAGCGTTCCCGACAGTACGGCCGGGGGGGCCAACGTCCTGACTTTC.

This clonotype occurred a few times. The J gene is TRBJ2-1, the V gene TRBV7-6, with D perhaps given as TRBD1 or TRBD2 (6 bases each). CDR1 is SGHVS and CDR2 is FNYEAQ in the germline V gene. V lost 5 bases, J lost 4 bases, and 18 bases lay in between. The CDR3 is 16 residues long. The CDR3, as DNA: TGTGCCAGCAGCCCTCAACCTCGGGGGCGTTACAATGAGCAGTTCTTC. As protein: CASSPQPRGRYNEQFF.

The genes are TRBV18 and TRBJ2-4; D is perhaps TRBD1 (5 bases). Germline assignment: CDR1 KGHSH and CDR2 LQKENI. V lost 6 bases and J lost 7, with 19 bases in between. The CDR3 is made up of 15 amino acids. The CDR3, as DNA: TGTGCCAGCTCCCAGGAAGGCGCGGCAGGGAACATTCAGTACTTC. Its translation: CASSQEGAAGNIQYF. The entire variable domain, with the rest obtained from reference TRBV18 and TRBJ2-4, is as follows: NAGVMQNPRHLVRRRGQEARLRCSPMKGHSHVYWYRQLPEEGLKFMVYLQKENIIDESGMPKERFSAEFPKEGPSILRIQQVVRGDSAAYFCASSQEGAAGNIQYFGAGTRLSVL.

In this sample, this clonotype turned up a few times. This chain connects TRBV5-1 to TRBJ1-2, with unresolved D. CDR3 length equals 13 residues. V gave up 4 bases and J gave up 8 bases, with 15 bases separating them. In germline, CDR1 is SGHRS, CDR2 YFSETQ. CDR3 protein: CASSPRQEEGYTF. Here the CDR3 DNA reads TGCGCCAGCAGCCCCCGGCAAGAGGAGGGCTACACCTTC.

The chain combines TRBV20-1 with TRBJ1-1; D remains ambiguous. The germline V gene encodes CDR1 DFQATT and CDR2 SNEGSKA (reference sequence). This CDR3 spans 14 amino acids. V lost 0 bases and J 0 bases, leaving 8 bases between the germline ends. The chain's CDR3 is CSARDKSMNTEAFF. CDR3 DNA: TGCAGTGCTAGAGATAAGTCGATGAACACTGAAGCTTTCTTT.

This clonotype was seen more than once but under ten times. The chain recombines TRBV30 with TRBJ2-5, with D perhaps matching TRBD1 (5 bases). The CDR3 covers 13 residues. Germline CDR1 reads GTSNPN; CDR2 reads SVGIG (reference sequence). Trimming stripped 1 base from V and 0 bases from J, with 6 bases between. The CDR3 DNA sequence: TGTGCCTGGAGTGACAGGTACCAAGAGACCCAGTACTTC. This encodes CAWSDRYQETQYF. Drawing the rest from reference TRBV30 and TRBJ2-5, the complete variable domain is SQTIHQWPATLVQPVGSPLSLECTVEGTSNPNLYWYRQAAGRGLQLLFYSVGIGQISSEVPQNLSASRPQDRQFILSSKKLLLSDSGFYLCAWSDRYQETQYFGPGTRLLVL.

This clonotype was seen many times. V and J are TRBV10-3 and TRBJ2-1; D is possibly TRBD2 (6 bases). The length of the CDR3 is 14 residues. Between the trimmed V and J ends, which lost 4 bases and 6 bases, there was a span of 13 bases. CDR1 is ENHRY and CDR2 is SYGVKD in the germline V gene. The CDR3 protein is CAISGGGVSNEQFF. The CDR3 nucleotides read TGTGCCATCAGTGGAGGAGGGGTTAGCAATGAGCAGTTCTTC.

The sample holds a few counts of this clonotype. The V gene is TRBV27, the J gene TRBJ1-1; no clear D gene. V lost 5 bases and J lost 3, with 10 bases in between. Per the germline V gene, CDR1 is MNHEY and CDR2 is SMNVEV (reference sequence). The CDR3 sequence is 13 residues long. CDR3 DNA: TGTGCCAGCAGTCCCTTGGGGTACACTGAAGCTTTCTTT. It yields the protein CASSPLGYTEAFF.